This paragraph reports one T cell receptor (beta chain). Its antigen is not identified. This CDR3 has 18 amino acids. Germline V CDR1 and CDR2: MNHNY, SVGAGI (reference sequence). J gave up 5 bases and V 2 bases, and 16 bases lay outside the gene matches. The sample comes from a study of T cell repertoires in cytomegalovirus infection. On the study more broadly: Selected CMV epitopes included recently identified HLA-C-restricted ones as well as well-studied HLA-B-restricted ones. Indicated by public TCR beta signatures were CMV infection and matching HLA type.

Points from the study as a whole: HLA-C-restricted CMV clonotypes gave the most frequent clonotype in two of eight donors. Of the TCR beta families, the public ones yielded a cumulative frequency that identified carriers of CMV plus the relevant HLA.

TCRdb redid the calling of the reads with MiXCR, one entry per CDR3 protein. The data show fewer than 1,000,000 distinct CDR3 sequences, roughly 31% seen once. The TCR comes from a human donor in good health (CMV status not recorded). Some clones in this sample may be carry-over from other donors' samples. The J gene is TRBJ2-5, the V gene TRBV6-6; 8 nucleotides align to TRBD1. Sequences were derived from cultured CD8+ T cells from PBMCs, sampled from culture after CMV antigen stimulation. As DNA, the CDR3 is TGTGCCAGCAGTTACCACACCGGTGGGACAGGTGATCGGGAGACCCAGTACTTC. Its protein product is CASSYHTGGTGDRETQYF.